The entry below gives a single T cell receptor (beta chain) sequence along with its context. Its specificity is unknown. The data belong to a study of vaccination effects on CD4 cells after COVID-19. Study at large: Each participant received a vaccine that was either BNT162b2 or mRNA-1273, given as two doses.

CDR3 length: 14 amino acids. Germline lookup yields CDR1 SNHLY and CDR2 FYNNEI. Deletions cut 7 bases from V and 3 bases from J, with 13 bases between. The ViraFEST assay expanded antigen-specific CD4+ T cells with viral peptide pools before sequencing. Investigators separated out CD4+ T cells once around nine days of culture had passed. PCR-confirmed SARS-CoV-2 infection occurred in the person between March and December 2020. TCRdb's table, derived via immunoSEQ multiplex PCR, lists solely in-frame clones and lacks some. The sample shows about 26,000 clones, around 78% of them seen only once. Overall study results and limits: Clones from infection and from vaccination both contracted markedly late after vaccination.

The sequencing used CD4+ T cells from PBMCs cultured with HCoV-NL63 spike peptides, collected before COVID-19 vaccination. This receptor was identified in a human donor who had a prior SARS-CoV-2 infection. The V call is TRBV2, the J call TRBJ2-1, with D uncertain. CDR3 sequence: CASTTPGYYNEQFF. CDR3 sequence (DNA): TGTGCCAGCACCACCCCAGGTTACTACAATGAGCAGTTCTTC.